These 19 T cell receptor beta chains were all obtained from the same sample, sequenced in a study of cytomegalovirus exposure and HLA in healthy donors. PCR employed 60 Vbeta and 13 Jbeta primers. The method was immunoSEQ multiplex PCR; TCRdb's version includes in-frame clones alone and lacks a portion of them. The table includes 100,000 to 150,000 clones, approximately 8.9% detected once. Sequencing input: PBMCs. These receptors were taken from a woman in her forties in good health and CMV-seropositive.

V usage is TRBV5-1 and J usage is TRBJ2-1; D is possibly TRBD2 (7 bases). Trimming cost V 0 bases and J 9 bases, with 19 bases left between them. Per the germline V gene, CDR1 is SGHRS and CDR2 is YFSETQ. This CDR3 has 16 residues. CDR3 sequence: CASSLGRGANLGEQFF. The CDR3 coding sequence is TGCGCCAGCAGCTTGGGTCGGGGGGCGAACTTAGGTGAGCAGTTCTTC.

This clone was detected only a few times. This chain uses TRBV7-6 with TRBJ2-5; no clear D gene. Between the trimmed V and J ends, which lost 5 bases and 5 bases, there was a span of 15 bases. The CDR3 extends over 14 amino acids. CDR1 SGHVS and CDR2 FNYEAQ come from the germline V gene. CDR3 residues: CASSPQTPEETQYF. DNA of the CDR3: TGTGCCAGCAGCCCGCAGACCCCGGAGGAGACCCAGTACTTC.

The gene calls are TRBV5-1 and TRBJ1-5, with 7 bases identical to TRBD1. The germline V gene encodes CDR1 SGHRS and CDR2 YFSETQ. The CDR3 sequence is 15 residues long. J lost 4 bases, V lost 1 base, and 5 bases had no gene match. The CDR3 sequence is CASSLRGGENQPQHF. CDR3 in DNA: TGCGCCAGCAGCTTGAGAGGGGGCGAGAATCAGCCCCAGCATTTT.

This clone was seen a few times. Written as DNA, the CDR3 is TGTGCCAGCAGTATGAAGGGGTCGACCCAGTACTTC. Protein sequence: CASSMKGSTQYF. The chain is built from TRBV7-2 and TRBJ2-5, with TRBD1 as a possible D gene (5 bases). Between the trimmed V and J ends, which lost 6 bases and 7 bases, there was a span of 12 bases. This CDR3 contains 12 residues. Germline assignment: CDR1 SGHTA and CDR2 FQGNSA. Full variable domain (missing parts from reference TRBV7-2 and TRBJ2-5): GAGVSQSPSNKVTEKGKDVELRCDPISGHTALYWYRQSLGQGLEFLIYFQGNSAPDKSGLPSDRFSAERTGGSVSTLTIQRTQQEDSAVYLCASSMKGSTQYFGPGTRLLVL.

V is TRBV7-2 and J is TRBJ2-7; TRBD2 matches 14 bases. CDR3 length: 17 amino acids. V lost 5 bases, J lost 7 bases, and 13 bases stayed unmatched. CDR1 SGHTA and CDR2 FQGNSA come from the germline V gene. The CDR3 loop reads CASSAYMTSGGAGEQYF. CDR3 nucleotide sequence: TGTGCCAGCAGCGCATATATGACTAGCGGGGGGGCCGGAGAGCAGTACTTC.

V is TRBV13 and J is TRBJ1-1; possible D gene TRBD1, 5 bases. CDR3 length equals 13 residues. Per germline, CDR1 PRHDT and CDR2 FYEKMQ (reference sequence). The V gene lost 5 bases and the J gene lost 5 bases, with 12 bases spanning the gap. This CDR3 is CASSPAGGTEAFF. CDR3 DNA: TGTGCCAGCAGCCCCGCGGGGGGTACTGAAGCTTTCTTT.

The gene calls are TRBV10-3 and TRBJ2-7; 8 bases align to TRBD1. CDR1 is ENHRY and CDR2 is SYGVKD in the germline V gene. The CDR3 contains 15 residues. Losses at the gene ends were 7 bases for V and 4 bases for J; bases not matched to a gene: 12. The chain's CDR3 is CAITPTAGGRYEQYF. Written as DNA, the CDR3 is TGTGCCATCACCCCCACGGCAGGGGGCAGGTACGAGCAGTACTTC.

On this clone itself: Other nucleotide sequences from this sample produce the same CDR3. The CDR3, as DNA: TGTGCCAGTTCCGACACCATGGACAATCAGCCCCAGCATTTT. It specifies CASSDTMDNQPQHF. V is TRBV2 and J is TRBJ1-5, with D uncertain. Germline V gene lookup returns CDR1 SNHLY and CDR2 FYNNEI. This CDR3 region has 14 residues. The V gene lost 9 bases and the J gene lost 3 bases, with 15 bases spanning the gap.

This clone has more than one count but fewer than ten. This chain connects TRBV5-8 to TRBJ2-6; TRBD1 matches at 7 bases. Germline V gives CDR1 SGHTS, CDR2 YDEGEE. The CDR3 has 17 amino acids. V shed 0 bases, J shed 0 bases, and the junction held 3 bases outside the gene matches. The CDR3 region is CASSLGAGGSGANVLTF. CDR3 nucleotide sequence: TGTGCCAGCAGCTTGGGGGCAGGGGGCTCTGGGGCCAACGTCCTGACTTTC.

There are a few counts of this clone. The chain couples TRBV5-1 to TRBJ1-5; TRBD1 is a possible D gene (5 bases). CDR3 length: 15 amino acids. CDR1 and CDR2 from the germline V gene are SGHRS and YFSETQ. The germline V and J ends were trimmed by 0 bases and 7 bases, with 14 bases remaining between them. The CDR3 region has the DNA TGCGCCAGCAGCTTGGGTGTTTCGGGGGACCAGCCCCAGCATTTT. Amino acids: CASSLGVSGDQPQHF.

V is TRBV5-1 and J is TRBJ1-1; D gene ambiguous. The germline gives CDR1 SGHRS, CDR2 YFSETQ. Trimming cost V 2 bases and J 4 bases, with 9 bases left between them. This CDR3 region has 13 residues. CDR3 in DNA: TGCGCCAGCAGCTTTTGGTCGGGCACTGAAGCTTTCTTT. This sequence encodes CASSFWSGTEAFF.

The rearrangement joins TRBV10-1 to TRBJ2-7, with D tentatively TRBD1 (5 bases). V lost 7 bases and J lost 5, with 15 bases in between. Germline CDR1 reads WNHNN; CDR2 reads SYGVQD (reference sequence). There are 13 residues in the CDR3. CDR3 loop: CASIPGPHDEQYF. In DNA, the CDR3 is TGCGCCAGCATTCCAGGGCCGCATGACGAGCAGTACTTC.

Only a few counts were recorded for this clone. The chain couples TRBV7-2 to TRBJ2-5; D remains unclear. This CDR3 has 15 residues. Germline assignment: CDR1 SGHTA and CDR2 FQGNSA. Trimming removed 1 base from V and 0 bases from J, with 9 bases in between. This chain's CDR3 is CASSLGNIYQETQYF. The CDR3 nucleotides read TGTGCCAGCAGCTTAGGTAACATCTACCAAGAGACCCAGTACTTC. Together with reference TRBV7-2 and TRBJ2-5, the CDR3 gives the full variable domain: GAGVSQSPSNKVTEKGKDVELRCDPISGHTALYWYRQSLGQGLEFLIYFQGNSAPDKSGLPSDRFSAERTGGSVSTLTIQRTQQEDSAVYLCASSLGNIYQETQYFGPGTRLLVL.

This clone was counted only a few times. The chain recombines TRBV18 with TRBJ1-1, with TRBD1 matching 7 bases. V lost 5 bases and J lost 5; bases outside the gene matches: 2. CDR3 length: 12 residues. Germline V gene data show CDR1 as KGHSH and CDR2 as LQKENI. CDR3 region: CASSATGTEAFF. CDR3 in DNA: TGTGCCAGCTCAGCGACAGGGACTGAAGCTTTCTTT.

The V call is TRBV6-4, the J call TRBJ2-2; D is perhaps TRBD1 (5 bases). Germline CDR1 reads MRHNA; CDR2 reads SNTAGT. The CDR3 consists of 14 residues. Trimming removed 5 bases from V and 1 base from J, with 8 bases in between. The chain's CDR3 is CASSLDRNTGELFF. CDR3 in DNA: TGTGCCAGCAGTCTAGACAGGAACACCGGGGAGCTGTTTTTT.

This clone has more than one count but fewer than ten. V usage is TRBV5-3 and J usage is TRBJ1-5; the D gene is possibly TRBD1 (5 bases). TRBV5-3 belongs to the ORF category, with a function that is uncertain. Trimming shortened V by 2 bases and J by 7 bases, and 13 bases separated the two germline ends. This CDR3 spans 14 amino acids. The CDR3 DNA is TGTGCCAGAAGCTTTTGCAGGGAAGGACAGCCCCAGCATTTT. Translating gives CARSFCREGQPQHF.

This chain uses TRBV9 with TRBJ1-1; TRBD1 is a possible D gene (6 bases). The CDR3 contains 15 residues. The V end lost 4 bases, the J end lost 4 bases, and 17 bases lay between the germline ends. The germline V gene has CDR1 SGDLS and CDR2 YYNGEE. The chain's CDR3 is CASSPLQGVGTEAFF. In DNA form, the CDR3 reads TGTGCCAGCAGCCCTCTACAGGGAGTGGGCACTGAAGCTTTCTTT.

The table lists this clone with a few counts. CDR3 nucleotides: TGTGCCAGCAGCTATAGGGGAGGTCAGCCCCAGCATTTT. Amino acid sequence: CASSYRGGQPQHF. V is TRBV7-6 and J is TRBJ1-5; D may be TRBD1 (5 bases). V was shortened by 4 bases and J by 6 bases, with 10 bases between the two germline ends. The CDR3 length is 13 residues. Germline CDR1 and CDR2: SGHVS and FNYEAQ.

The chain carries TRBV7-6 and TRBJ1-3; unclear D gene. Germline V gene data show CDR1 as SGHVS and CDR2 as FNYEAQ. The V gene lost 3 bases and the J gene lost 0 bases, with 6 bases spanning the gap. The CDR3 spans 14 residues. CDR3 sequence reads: CASSFGSSGNTIYF. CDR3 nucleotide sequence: TGTGCCAGCAGCTTCGGTAGCTCTGGAAACACCATATATTTT.